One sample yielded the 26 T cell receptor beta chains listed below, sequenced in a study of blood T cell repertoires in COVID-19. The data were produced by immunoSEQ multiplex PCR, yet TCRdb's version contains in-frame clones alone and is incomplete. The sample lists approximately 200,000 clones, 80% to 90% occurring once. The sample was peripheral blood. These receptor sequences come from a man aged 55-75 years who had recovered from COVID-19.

As DNA, the CDR3 is TGCAGCGTTGATAGGGCAGGGGCGCTGGATACGCAGTATTTT. Its translation: CSVDRAGALDTQYF. This sequence joins TRBV29-1 and TRBJ2-3; weak D call: TRBD1 (6 bases). Between the trimmed V and J ends, which lost 3 bases and 6 bases, there was a span of 16 bases. The CDR3 loop spans 14 amino acids. The germline CDR1 and CDR2 sequences are SQVTM and ANQGSEA.

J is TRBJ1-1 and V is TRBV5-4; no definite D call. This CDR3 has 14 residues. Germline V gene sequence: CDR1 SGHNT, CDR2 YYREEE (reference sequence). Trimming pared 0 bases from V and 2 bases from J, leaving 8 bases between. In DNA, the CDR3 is TGTGCCAGCAGCTTGGATCAGGCTAACACTGAAGCTTTCTTT. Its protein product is CASSLDQANTEAFF.

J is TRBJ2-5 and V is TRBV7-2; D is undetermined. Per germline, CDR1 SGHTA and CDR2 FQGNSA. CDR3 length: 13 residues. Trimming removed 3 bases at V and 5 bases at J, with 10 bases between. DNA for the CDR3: TGTGCCAGCAGCTTTCTAGAAGGCGAGACCCAGTACTTC. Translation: CASSFLEGETQYF.

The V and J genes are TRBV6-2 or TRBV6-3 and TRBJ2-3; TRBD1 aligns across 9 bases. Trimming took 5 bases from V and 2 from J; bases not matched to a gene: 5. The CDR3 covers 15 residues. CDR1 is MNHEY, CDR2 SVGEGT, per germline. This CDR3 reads CASSATGGPTDTQYF. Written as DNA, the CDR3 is TGTGCCAGCAGTGCGACAGGGGGACCCACAGATACGCAGTATTTT.

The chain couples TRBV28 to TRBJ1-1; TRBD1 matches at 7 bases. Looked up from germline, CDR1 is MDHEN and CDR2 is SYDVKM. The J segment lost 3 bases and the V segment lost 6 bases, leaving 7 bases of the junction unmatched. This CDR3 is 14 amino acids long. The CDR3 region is CASSPPDRDTEAFF. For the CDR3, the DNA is TGTGCCAGCAGCCCCCCCGACAGGGACACTGAAGCTTTCTTT. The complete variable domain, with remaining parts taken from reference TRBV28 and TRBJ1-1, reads DVKVTQSSRYLVKRTGEKVFLECVQDMDHENMFWYRQDPGLGLRLIYFSYDVKMKEKGDIPEGYSVSREKKERFSLILESASTNQTSMYLCASSPPDRDTEAFFGQGTRLTVV.

In nucleotides, the CDR3 is TGTGCCAGCAGCTTAGGTGGGCTTTTCCACAGGGGGCCGTCGGTGGAAGAAAAACTGTTTTTT. Its translation: CASSLGGLFHRGPSVEEKLFF. The chain links TRBV7-8 to TRBJ1-4; 9 nucleotides match TRBD1. Germline V CDR1 and CDR2: SGHVS, FQNEAQ. The CDR3 consists of 21 residues. V dropped 1 base and J dropped 8; count of bases not matched to a gene: 23.

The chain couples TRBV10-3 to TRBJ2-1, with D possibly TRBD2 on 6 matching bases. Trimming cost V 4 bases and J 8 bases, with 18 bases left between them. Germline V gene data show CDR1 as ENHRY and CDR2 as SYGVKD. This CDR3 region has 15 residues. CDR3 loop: CAISVGGMANDEQFF. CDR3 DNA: TGTGCCATCAGTGTGGGCGGGATGGCCAATGATGAGCAGTTCTTC.

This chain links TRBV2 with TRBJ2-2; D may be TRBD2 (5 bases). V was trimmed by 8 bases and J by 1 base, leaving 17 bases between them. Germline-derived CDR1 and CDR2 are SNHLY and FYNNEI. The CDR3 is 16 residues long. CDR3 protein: CASQPAAAGNTGELFF. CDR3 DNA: TGTGCCAGCCAGCCGGCGGCGGCGGGGAACACCGGGGAGCTGTTTTTT.

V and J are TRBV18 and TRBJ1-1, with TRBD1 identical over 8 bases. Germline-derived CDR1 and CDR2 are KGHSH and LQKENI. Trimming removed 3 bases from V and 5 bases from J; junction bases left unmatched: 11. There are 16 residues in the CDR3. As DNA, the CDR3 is TGTGCCAGCTCACCCCGCCCGGGACAGGTGCGAACTGAAGCTTTCTTT. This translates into CASSPRPGQVRTEAFF.

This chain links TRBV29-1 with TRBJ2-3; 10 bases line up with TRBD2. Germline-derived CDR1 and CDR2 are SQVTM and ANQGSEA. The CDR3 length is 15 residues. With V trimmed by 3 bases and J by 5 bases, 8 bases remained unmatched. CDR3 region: CSVDPAGGPGDTQYF. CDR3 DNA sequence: TGCAGCGTTGACCCAGCGGGAGGGCCAGGAGATACGCAGTATTTT.

The DNA for the CDR3 is TGTGCCAGCAGTCGGGACAGTGATCAGCCCCAGCATTTT. Translation: CASSRDSDQPQHF. The rearrangement joins TRBV2 to TRBJ1-5; 7 nucleotides align to TRBD1. V was clipped by 5 bases and J by 5 bases; unmatched bases: 3. Looked up from germline, CDR1 is SNHLY and CDR2 is FYNNEI. The CDR3 spans 13 residues.

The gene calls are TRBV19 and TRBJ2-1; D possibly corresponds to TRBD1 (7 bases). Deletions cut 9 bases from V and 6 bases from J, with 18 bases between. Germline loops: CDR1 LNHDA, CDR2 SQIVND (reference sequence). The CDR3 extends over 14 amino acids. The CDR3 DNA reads TGTGCCAGCCAGGACAGGCACGGGGGCAATGAGCAGTTCTTC. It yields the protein CASQDRHGGNEQFF.

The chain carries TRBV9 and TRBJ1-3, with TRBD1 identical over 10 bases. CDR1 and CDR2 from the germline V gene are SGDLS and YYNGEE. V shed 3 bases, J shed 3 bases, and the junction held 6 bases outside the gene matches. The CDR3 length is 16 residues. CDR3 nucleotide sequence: TGTGCCAGCAGCGACCGGGACAGGGGTCTTGGAAACACCATATATTTT. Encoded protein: CASSDRDRGLGNTIYF.

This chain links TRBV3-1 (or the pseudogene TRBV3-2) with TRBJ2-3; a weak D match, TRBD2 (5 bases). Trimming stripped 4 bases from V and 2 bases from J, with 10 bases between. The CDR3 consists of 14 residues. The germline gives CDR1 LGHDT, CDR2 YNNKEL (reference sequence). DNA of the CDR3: TGTGCCAGCAGCCCATTTAGCGCCACAGATACGCAGTATTTT. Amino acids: CASSPFSATDTQYF.

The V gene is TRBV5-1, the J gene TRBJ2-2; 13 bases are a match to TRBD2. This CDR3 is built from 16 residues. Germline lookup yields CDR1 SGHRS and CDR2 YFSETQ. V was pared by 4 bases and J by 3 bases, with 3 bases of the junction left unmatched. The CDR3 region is CASSSGLAGDTGELFF. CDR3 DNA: TGCGCCAGCAGCAGCGGACTAGCGGGAGACACCGGGGAGCTGTTTTTT.

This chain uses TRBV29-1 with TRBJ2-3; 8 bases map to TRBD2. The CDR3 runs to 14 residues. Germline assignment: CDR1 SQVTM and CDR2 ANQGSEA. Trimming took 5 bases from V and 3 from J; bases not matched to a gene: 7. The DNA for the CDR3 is TGCAGCGTTCCCCGGGGGGGCGGGACAGATACGCAGTATTTT. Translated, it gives CSVPRGGGTDTQYF.

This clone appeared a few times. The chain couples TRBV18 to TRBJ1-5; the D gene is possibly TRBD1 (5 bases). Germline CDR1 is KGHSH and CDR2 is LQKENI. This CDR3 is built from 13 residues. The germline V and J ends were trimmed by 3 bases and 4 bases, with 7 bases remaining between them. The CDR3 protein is CASSPGQNQPQHF. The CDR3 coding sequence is TGTGCCAGCTCACCGGGGCAAAATCAGCCCCAGCATTTT.

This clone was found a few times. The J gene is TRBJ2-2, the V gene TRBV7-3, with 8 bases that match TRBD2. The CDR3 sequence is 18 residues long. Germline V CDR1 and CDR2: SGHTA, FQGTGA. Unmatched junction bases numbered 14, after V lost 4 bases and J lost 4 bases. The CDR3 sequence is CASSSRNLAGRGTGELFF. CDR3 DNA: TGTGCCAGCAGCTCAAGGAACTTAGCGGGACGGGGCACCGGGGAGCTGTTTTTT.

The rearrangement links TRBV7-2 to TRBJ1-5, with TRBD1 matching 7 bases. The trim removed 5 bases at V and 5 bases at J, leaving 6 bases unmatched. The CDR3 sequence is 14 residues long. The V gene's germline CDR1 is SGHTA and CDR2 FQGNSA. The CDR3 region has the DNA TGTGCCAGCAGCGCAGACAGGGCCTATCAGCCCCAGCATTTT. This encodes CASSADRAYQPQHF.

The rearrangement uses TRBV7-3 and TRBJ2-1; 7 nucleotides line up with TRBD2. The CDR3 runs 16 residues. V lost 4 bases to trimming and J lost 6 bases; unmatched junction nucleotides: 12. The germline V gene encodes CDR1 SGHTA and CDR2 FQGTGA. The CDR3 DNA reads TGTGCCAGCAGCTCAAGGTCCGGGAGGTTGGGCAATGAGCAGTTCTTC. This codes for CASSSRSGRLGNEQFF.

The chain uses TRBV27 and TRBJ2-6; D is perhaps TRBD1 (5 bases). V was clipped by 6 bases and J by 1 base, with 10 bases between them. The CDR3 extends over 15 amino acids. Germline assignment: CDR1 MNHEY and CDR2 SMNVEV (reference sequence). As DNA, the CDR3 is TGTGCCAGCAGGAAAGGGGATTCTGGGGCCAACGTCCTGACTTTC. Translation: CASRKGDSGANVLTF.

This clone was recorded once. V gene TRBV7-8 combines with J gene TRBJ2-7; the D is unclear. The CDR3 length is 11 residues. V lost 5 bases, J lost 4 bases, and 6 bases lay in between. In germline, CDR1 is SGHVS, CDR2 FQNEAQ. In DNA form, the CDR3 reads TGTGCCAGCAGCCCCAGATACGAGCAGTACTTC. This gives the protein CASSPRYEQYF. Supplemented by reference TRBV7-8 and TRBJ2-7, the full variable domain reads GAGVSQSPRYKVAKRGQDVALRCDPISGHVSLFWYQQALGQGPEFLTYFQNEAQLDKSGLPSDRFFAERPEGSVSTLKIQRTQQEDSAVYLCASSPRYEQYFGPGTRLTVT.

The CDR3 loop reads CASSLSGVGGTIYF. The CDR3 DNA sequence: TGTGCCAGCAGCTTGTCGGGGGTCGGTGGCACCATATATTTT. This chain uses TRBV7-9 with TRBJ1-3, with D maybe TRBD1 (5 bases). This CDR3 spans 14 amino acids. In germline, CDR1 is SEHNR, CDR2 FQNEAQ (reference sequence). Between the trimmed V and J ends, which lost 3 bases and 9 bases, there was a span of 15 bases. Using reference TRBV7-9 and TRBJ1-3 for the parts outside the CDR3, the full variable domain is DTGVSQNPRHKITKRGQNVTFRCDPISEHNRLYWYRQTLGQGPEFLTYFQNEAQLEKSRLLSDRFSAERPKGSFSTLEIQRTEQGDSAMYLCASSLSGVGGTIYFGEGSWLTVV.

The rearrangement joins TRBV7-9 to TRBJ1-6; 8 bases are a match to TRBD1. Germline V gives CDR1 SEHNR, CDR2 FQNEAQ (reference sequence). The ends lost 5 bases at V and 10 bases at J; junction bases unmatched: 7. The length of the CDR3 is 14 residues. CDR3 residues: CASSLDRGNSPLHF. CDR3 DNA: TGTGCCAGCAGCCTAGACAGGGGTAACTCACCCCTCCACTTT.

Written as DNA, the CDR3 is TGTGCCAGCAGTCCCTGGACAGGACAGACCTACGAGCAGTACTTC. This gives the protein CASSPWTGQTYEQYF. The chain carries TRBV6-2 or TRBV6-3 and TRBJ2-7; 7 bases match TRBD1. The germline CDR1 and CDR2 sequences are MNHEY and SVGEGT. V was clipped by 5 bases and J by 2 bases; unmatched bases: 9. The CDR3 is made up of 15 amino acids.

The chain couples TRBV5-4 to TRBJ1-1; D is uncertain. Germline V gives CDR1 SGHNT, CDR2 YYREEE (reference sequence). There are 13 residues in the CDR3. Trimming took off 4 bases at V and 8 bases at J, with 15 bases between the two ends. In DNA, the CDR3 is TGTGCCAGCAGCCCCCCTAGTCAAGACGAAGCTTTCTTT. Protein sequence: CASSPPSQDEAFF.